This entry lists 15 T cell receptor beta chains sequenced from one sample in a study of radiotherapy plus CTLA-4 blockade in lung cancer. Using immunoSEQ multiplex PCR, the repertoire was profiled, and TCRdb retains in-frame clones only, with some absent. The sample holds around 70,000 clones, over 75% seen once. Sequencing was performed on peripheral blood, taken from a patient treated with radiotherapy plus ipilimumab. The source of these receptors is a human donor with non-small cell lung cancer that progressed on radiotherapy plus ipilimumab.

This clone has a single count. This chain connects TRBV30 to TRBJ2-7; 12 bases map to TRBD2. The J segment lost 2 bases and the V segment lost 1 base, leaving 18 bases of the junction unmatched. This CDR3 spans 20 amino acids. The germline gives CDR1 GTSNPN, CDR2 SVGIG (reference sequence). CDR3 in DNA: TGTGCCTGGAGTGATCCGTGGGCTAGCGGGAGGGCCAGGGACCCCTACGAGCAGTACTTC. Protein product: CAWSDPWASGRARDPYEQYF.

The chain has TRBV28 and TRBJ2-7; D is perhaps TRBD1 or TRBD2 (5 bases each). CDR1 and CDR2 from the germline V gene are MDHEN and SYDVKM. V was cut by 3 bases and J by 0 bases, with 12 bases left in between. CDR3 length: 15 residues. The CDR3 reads CASSLEAGSSYEQYV. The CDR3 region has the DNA TGTGCCAGCAGTTTGGAGGCAGGGAGCTCCTACGAGCAGTACGTC.

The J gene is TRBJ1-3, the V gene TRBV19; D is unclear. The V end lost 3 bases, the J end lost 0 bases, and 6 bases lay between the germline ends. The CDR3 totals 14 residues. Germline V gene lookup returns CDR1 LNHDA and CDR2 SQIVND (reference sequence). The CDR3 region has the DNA TGTGCCAGTAGTATCGACAACTCTGGAAACACCATATATTTT. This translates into CASSIDNSGNTIYF.

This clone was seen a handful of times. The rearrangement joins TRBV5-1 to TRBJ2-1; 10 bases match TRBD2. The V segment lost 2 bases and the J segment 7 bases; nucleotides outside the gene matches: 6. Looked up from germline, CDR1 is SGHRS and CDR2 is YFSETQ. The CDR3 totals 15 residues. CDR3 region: CASSFTAGGPNEQFF. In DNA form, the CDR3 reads TGCGCCAGCAGCTTCACAGCGGGAGGGCCTAATGAGCAGTTCTTC.

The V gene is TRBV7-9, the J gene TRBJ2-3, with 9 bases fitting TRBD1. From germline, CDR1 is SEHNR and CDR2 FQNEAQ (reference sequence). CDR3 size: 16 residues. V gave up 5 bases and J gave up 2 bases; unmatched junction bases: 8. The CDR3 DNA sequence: TGTGCCAGCAGCCCTAACCGGGACAGGGACACAGATACGCAGTATTTT. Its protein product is CASSPNRDRDTDTQYF.

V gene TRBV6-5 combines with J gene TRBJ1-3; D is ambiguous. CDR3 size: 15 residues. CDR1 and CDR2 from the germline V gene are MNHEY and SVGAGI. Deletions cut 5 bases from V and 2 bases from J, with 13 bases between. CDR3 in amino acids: CASSNPGLTGNTIYF. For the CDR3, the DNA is TGTGCCAGCAGTAACCCAGGACTCACTGGAAACACCATATATTTT.

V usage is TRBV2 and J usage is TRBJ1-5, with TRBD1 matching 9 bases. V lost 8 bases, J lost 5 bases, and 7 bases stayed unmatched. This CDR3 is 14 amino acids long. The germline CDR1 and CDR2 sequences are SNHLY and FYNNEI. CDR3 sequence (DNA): TGTGCCAGCGAGGAGGGACAGGGAGATCAGCCCCAGCATTTT. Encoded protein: CASEEGQGDQPQHF.

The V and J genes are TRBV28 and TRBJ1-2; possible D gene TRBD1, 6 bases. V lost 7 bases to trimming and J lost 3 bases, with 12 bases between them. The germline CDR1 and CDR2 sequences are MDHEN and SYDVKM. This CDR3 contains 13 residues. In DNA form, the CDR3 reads TGTGCCAGCACCATCGGGGGCCACTATGGCTACACCTTC. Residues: CASTIGGHYGYTF.

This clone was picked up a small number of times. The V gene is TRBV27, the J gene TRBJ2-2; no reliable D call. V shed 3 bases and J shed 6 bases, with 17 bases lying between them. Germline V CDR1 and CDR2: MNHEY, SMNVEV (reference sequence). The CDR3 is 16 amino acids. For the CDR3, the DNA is TGTGCCAGCAGTTTGGCTCGCATAACGGGTTCCGGGGAGCTGTTTTTT. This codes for CASSLARITGSGELFF.

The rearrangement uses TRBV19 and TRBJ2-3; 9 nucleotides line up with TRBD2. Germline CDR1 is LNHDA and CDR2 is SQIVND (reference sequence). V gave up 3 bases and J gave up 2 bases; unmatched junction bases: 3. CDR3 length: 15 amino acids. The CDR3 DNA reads TGTGCCAGTAGTATGACTAGCGGATACACAGATACGCAGTATTTT. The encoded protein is CASSMTSGYTDTQYF. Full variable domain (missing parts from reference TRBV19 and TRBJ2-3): DGGITQSPKYLFRKEGQNVTLSCEQNLNHDAMYWYRQDPGQGLRLIYYSQIVNDFQKGDIAEGYSVSREKKESFPLTVTSAQKNPTAFYLCASSMTSGYTDTQYFGPGTRLTVL.

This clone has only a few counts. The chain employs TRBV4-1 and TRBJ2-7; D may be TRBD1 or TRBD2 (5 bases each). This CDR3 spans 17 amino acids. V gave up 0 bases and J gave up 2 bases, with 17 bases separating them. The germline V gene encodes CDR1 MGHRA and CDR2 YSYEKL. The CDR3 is CASSQEPGTVPPYEQYV. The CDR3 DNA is TGCGCCAGCAGCCAAGAGCCGGGGACCGTACCTCCCTACGAGCAGTACGTC.

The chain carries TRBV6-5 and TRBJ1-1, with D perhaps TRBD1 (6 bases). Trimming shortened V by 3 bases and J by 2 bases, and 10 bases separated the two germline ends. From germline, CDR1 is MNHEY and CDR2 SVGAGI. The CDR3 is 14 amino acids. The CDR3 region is CASSYGTSNTEAFF. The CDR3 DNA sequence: TGTGCCAGCAGTTATGGGACATCCAACACTGAAGCTTTCTTT.

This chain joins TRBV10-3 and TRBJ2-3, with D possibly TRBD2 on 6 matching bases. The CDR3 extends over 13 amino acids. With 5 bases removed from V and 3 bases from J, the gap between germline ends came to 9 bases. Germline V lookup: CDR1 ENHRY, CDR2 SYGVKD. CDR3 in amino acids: CAISRRETDTQYF. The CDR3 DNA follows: TGTGCCATCAGTAGGAGGGAAACAGATACGCAGTATTTT.

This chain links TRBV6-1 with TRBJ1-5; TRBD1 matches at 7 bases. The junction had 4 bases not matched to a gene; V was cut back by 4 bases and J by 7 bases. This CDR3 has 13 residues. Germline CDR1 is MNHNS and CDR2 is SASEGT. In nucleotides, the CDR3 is TGTGCCAGCAGTGGGACAGGCTTGCAGCCCCAGCATTTT. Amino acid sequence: CASSGTGLQPQHF.

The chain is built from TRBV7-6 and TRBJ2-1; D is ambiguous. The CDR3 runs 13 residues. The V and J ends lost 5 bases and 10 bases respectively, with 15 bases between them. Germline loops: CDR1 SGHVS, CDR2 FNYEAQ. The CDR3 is CASSETMAREQFF. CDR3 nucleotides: TGTGCCAGCAGCGAAACGATGGCCCGGGAGCAGTTCTTC.